Shown below are 20 T cell receptor beta chains from a single sample sequenced in a study of blood T cell repertoires in COVID-19. Produced via immunoSEQ multiplex PCR; TCRdb's table is partial and in-frame only. The table shows tens of thousands of clones, with nearly 90% occurring only once. Sequenced sample: peripheral blood. These receptors were collected from a woman older than 75 with active or convalescent COVID-19.

This sequence joins TRBV5-6 and TRBJ2-7, with 9 nucleotides matching TRBD1. V dropped 3 bases and J dropped 3; count of bases not matched to a gene: 4. Germline CDR1 and CDR2: SGHDT and YYEEEE. The CDR3 is 14 residues long. The CDR3 bases are TGTGCCAGCAGCTGGACAGGGGTGAACTACGAGCAGTACTTC. Translation gives CASSWTGVNYEQYF.

This chain links TRBV24-1 with TRBJ2-1, with D tentatively TRBD2 (6 bases). The CDR3 is 16 residues long. The germline V gene encodes CDR1 KGHDR and CDR2 SFDVKD. Trimming shortened V by 2 bases and J by 0 bases, and 10 bases separated the two germline ends. The CDR3 sequence: CATSDSGTHSYNEQFF. The CDR3, as DNA: TGTGCCACCAGTGATTCCGGGACTCACTCCTACAATGAGCAGTTCTTC.

V is TRBV25-1 and J is TRBJ2-1; 10 bases align to TRBD2. Looked up from germline, CDR1 is MGHDK and CDR2 is SYGVNS. Trimming cost V 6 bases and J 6 bases; bases outside gene matches: 14. The CDR3 is 17 amino acids. DNA of the CDR3: TGTGCCAGCAGCGCCCCGGACGGCAAGCGGGAGGGCAATGAGCAGTTCTTC. Its translation: CASSAPDGKREGNEQFF.

V and J are TRBV2 and TRBJ2-5, with a tentative D call TRBD1 (5 bases). The CDR3 loop spans 15 amino acids. Trimming pared 4 bases from V and 2 bases from J, leaving 14 bases between. Germline lookup yields CDR1 SNHLY and CDR2 FYNNEI. CDR3 bases: TGTGCCAGCAGTGCACCAGGGTCCAAACAAGAGACCCAGTACTTC. Protein: CASSAPGSKQETQYF.

The J gene is TRBJ1-2, the V gene TRBV19, with D perhaps TRBD1 (5 bases). The V end was cut by 7 bases, the J end by 7 bases, with 16 bases between. Germline V lookup: CDR1 LNHDA, CDR2 SQIVND (reference sequence). CDR3 length: 13 amino acids. The CDR3 coding sequence is TGTGCCAGTACTCAGGGCCCCATGAGTGGCTACACCTTC. Translation gives CASTQGPMSGYTF.

This chain links TRBV19 with TRBJ2-1, with 11 nucleotides matching TRBD2. Trimming took 7 bases from V and 7 from J; bases not matched to a gene: 12. CDR3 length equals 16 residues. Germline assignment: CDR1 LNHDA and CDR2 SQIVND (reference sequence). This CDR3 is CASTGRTSGSRNEQFF. DNA of the CDR3: TGTGCCAGTACCGGGCGAACTAGCGGGAGTAGGAATGAGCAGTTCTTC.

The rearrangement links TRBV3-1 (or the pseudogene TRBV3-2) to TRBJ1-2; possible D gene TRBD1, 6 bases. V shed 4 bases and J shed 8 bases, with 11 bases lying between them. The CDR3 has 12 residues. In germline, CDR1 is LGHDT, CDR2 YNNKEL (reference sequence). CDR3 sequence reads: CASSLQGQGYTF. In DNA form, the CDR3 reads TGTGCCAGCAGCCTACAGGGCCAGGGCTACACCTTC.

The chain combines TRBV5-1 with TRBJ2-5, with 8 bases aligning to TRBD2. The V segment lost 4 bases and the J segment 5 bases; nucleotides outside the gene matches: 7. This CDR3 has 14 residues. The germline V gene encodes CDR1 SGHRS and CDR2 YFSETQ. CDR3 nucleotides: TGCGCCAGCAGCCCCTCCGGGACTAGTGAGACCCAGTACTTC. Its protein product is CASSPSGTSETQYF. Full variable domain (outside the CDR3, taken from reference TRBV5-1 and TRBJ2-5): KAGVTQTPRYLIKTRGQQVTLSCSPISGHRSVSWYQQTPGQGLQFLFEYFSETQRNKGNFPGRFSGRQFSNSRSEMNVSTLELGDSALYLCASSPSGTSETQYFGPGTRLLVL.

This chain joins TRBV6-5 and TRBJ1-1; D gene unclear. With 0 bases removed from V and 3 bases from J, the gap between germline ends came to 11 bases. CDR1 MNHEY and CDR2 SVGAGI come from the germline V gene. The CDR3 extends over 15 amino acids. CDR3 amino acids: CASSYSSSGDTEAFF. CDR3 in DNA: TGTGCCAGCAGTTACTCGAGTTCCGGGGACACTGAAGCTTTCTTT.

The genes are TRBV5-1 and TRBJ2-2, with a possible D match to TRBD1 (5 bases). Germline V gene sequence: CDR1 SGHRS, CDR2 YFSETQ. There are 16 residues in the CDR3. Trimming pared 1 base from V and 0 bases from J, leaving 10 bases between. CDR3 in amino acids: CASSLYMGPNTGELFF. As DNA, the CDR3 is TGCGCCAGCAGCTTGTATATGGGGCCGAACACCGGGGAGCTGTTTTTT.

The rearrangement joins TRBV7-2 to TRBJ2-5; perhaps TRBD1 as D (5 bases). The length of the CDR3 is 14 residues. Germline-derived CDR1 and CDR2 are SGHTA and FQGNSA. V lost 5 bases and J 1 base, leaving 11 bases between the germline ends. This CDR3 is CASSTQGSQETQYF. Written as DNA, the CDR3 is TGTGCCAGCAGCACCCAGGGTTCCCAAGAGACCCAGTACTTC.

The chain joins TRBV5-8 to TRBJ1-1; the match to TRBD1 covers 7 bases. After removal of 2 bases from V and 3 bases from J, the junction contained 1 base not matched to a gene. Germline CDR1 SGHTS, CDR2 YDEGEE. The CDR3 has 13 residues. In DNA, the CDR3 is TGTGCCAGCAGCTTCGACAGGGACACTGAAGCTTTCTTT. Translated: CASSFDRDTEAFF.

This chain uses TRBV7-2 with TRBJ2-5; weak D call: TRBD2 (7 bases). The germline V gene has CDR1 SGHTA and CDR2 FQGNSA. The CDR3 loop spans 17 amino acids. The germline V and J ends were trimmed by 4 bases and 2 bases, with 20 bases remaining between them. CDR3: CASSSRRGPDGQETQYF. CDR3 bases: TGTGCCAGCAGCTCTCGGCGGGGGCCTGATGGTCAAGAGACCCAGTACTTC.

V is TRBV20-1 and J is TRBJ1-2, with D possibly matching TRBD1 (5 bases). The CDR3 has 15 amino acids. CDR1 is DFQATT and CDR2 is SNEGSKA in the germline V gene (reference sequence). The ends were cut back, 5 bases at V and 4 bases at J, with 20 bases in the middle. The CDR3 here is CSACGAADISYGYTF. As DNA, the CDR3 is TGCAGTGCTTGTGGGGCTGCGGACATTTCCTATGGCTACACCTTC.

The chain is built from TRBV18 and TRBJ1-1; 7 bases line up with TRBD1. Unmatched junction bases numbered 1, after V lost 2 bases and J lost 1 base. This CDR3 comprises 14 residues. Germline values: CDR1 KGHSH, CDR2 LQKENI. The CDR3 reads CASSPDRENTEAFF. For the CDR3, the DNA is TGTGCCAGCTCACCAGACAGGGAGAACACTGAAGCTTTCTTT.

This chain links TRBV28 with TRBJ1-2; D uncertain. Trimming took off 1 base at V and 0 bases at J, with 3 bases between the two ends. This CDR3 spans 13 amino acids. Germline lookup yields CDR1 MDHEN and CDR2 SYDVKM. The CDR3 protein is CASSLFTNYGYTF. The CDR3 region has the DNA TGTGCCAGCAGTTTATTTACTAACTATGGCTACACCTTC.

The gene calls are TRBV19 and TRBJ2-1, with TRBD2 matching over 9 bases. CDR3 length equals 15 residues. Germline V lookup: CDR1 LNHDA, CDR2 SQIVND (reference sequence). V was pared by 4 bases and J by 3 bases, with 4 bases of the junction left unmatched. The CDR3 region has the DNA TGTGCCAGTAGTACGACTAGCGGTTTCTACAATGAGCAGTTCTTC. Translation: CASSTTSGFYNEQFF.

The chain combines TRBV27 with TRBJ2-3; the D is unclear. From germline, CDR1 is MNHEY and CDR2 SMNVEV (reference sequence). V was pared by 5 bases and J by 6 bases, with 24 bases between. This CDR3 spans 17 amino acids. CDR3 nucleotide sequence: TGTGCCAGCAGTGCGATCTCGGAACGGTCCTCCGGGGATACGCAGTATTTT. It encodes CASSAISERSSGDTQYF.

This chain links TRBV15 with TRBJ2-3; 8 positions agree with TRBD2. Germline CDR1 and CDR2: LNHNV and YYDKDF (reference sequence). The CDR3 is 17 residues long. V trimming: 4 bases; J trimming: 1 base; junction bases outside the gene matches: 10. CDR3 in amino acids: CATSIGTRSDGTDTQYF. The CDR3 DNA follows: TGTGCCACCAGCATCGGGACTAGATCGGATGGCACAGATACGCAGTATTTT.

The V call is TRBV24-1, the J call TRBJ2-7; 10 bases map to TRBD1. This CDR3 has 13 amino acids. Trimming removed 5 bases from V and 7 bases from J; junction bases left unmatched: 4. Per the germline V gene, CDR1 is KGHDR and CDR2 is SFDVKD. The chain's CDR3 is CATSGQGAFEQYF. The CDR3 bases are TGTGCCACCAGTGGACAGGGGGCGTTTGAGCAGTACTTC.